Listed below are T cell receptor beta chains from one sample, sequenced in a study of response to subunit inactivated influenza vaccine. TCRdb independently ran MiXCR on the RT-PCR reads; one entry per CDR3 protein. The data contain 650,000 to 800,000 distinct CDR3 sequences, 11% to 15% of them singletons. The sequencing used PBMCs from blood, collected 14 days before vaccination. The origin of the receptors is a man aged 50 to 60 who received an inactivated influenza vaccine. The CDR3 runs from the conserved cysteine through the conserved F or W. The D gene is left open where the match is weak. Expanded clones are given a class, and other clones once, few, many or no size at all.

size: many; V: TRBV5-1; J: TRBJ1-5; D: TRBD1; DNA: TGCGCCAGCAGCTACAGGGGGCTGAGCAATCAGCCCCAGCATTTT; CDR3: CASSYRGLSNQPQHF
size: .; V: TRBV2; J: TRBJ2-5; D: .; DNA: TGTGCCAGCAGGGACATCAACCAAGAGACCCAGTACTTC; CDR3: CASRDINQETQYF
size: many; V: TRBV6-5; J: TRBJ2-2; D: .; DNA: TGTGCCAGCACGAGAAGCACCGGGGAGCTGTTTTTT; CDR3: CASTRSTGELFF
size: .; V: TRBV14; J: TRBJ2-7; D: .; DNA: TGTGCCAGCAGCCAGGGTTTCAGTTTTTCCTACGAGCAGTACTTC; CDR3: CASSQGFSFSYEQYF
size: .; V: TRBV20-1; J: TRBJ2-7; D: TRBD2; DNA: TGCAGTGCTGGCGGTCTAGCGGGGTTGTTTTCCGAGCAGTACTTC; CDR3: CSAGGLAGLFSEQYF
size: once; V: TRBV7-9; J: TRBJ2-3; D: .; DNA: TGTGCCAGCAGCCCTAGACAGGAAGGGTCAGATACGCAGTATTTT; CDR3: CASSPRQEGSDTQYF
size: many; V: TRBV12-3/TRBV12-4; J: TRBJ2-5; D: .; DNA: TGTGCCAGCAGTCCCGGACAGAAAGAGACCCAGTACTTC; CDR3: CASSPGQKETQYF
size: .; V: TRBV4-3; J: TRBJ2-2; D: TRBD2; DNA: TGCGCCAGCAGCCAACGGGAGGGTAACACCGGGGAGCTGTTTTTT; CDR3: CASSQREGNTGELFF
size: .; V: TRBV10-3; J: TRBJ2-5; D: .; DNA: TGTGCCATCAGTGAGTCAAGACGGGGACAAGAGACCCAGTACTTC; CDR3: CAISESRRGQETQYF
size: few; V: TRBV7-8; J: TRBJ2-1; D: TRBD2; DNA: TGTGCCAGCAGCTCCTACCCGGGACTAGCTTACAATGAGCAGTTCTTC; CDR3: CASSSYPGLAYNEQFF
size: many; V: TRBV14; J: TRBJ2-7; D: .; DNA: TGTGCCAGCAGCCAACGCAATGCCGGGACATCTACCTACGAGCAGTACTTC; CDR3: CASSQRNAGTSTYEQYF
size: once; V: TRBV11-2; J: TRBJ2-1; D: TRBD2; DNA: TGTGCCAGCAGCTTAGAAAGGACTAGTAAGGGCAATGAGCAGTTCTTC; CDR3: CASSLERTSKGNEQFF
size: .; V: TRBV20-1; J: TRBJ2-1; D: .; DNA: TGCAGTGCTACCCGCCCTTCTGGATTAAGAGGGAATGAGCAGTTCTTC; CDR3: CSATRPSGLRGNEQFF
size: .; V: TRBV11-2; J: TRBJ2-1; D: .; DNA: TGTGCCAGCAGATCGGCCTTAAAGGGGAATGAGCAGTTCTTC; CDR3: CASRSALKGNEQFF
size: .; V: TRBV4-3; J: TRBJ2-3; D: .; DNA: TGCGCCAGCAGCCAAGGATTCGAGGGAGATACGCAGTATTTT; CDR3: CASSQGFEGDTQYF
size: many; V: TRBV9; J: TRBJ1-5; D: .; DNA: TGTGCCAGCAGCGTTGGGGGGGGCAATCAGCCCCAGCATTTT; CDR3: CASSVGGGNQPQHF
size: .; V: TRBV11-3; J: TRBJ2-1; D: .; DNA: TGTGCCAGCAGCTTAGGAAGCTTCACCCTCAATGAGCAGTTCTTC; CDR3: CASSLGSFTLNEQFF
size: .; V: TRBV28; J: TRBJ2-3; D: TRBD1; DNA: TGTGCCAGCAGTCCGACCGGGGACAGGAGCACAGATACGCAGTGTTTT; CDR3: CASSPTGDRSTDTQCF
size: few; V: TRBV10-3; J: TRBJ2-2; D: .; DNA: TGTGCCATTCGTTCGGCGGACACCGGGGAGCTGTTTTTT; CDR3: CAIRSADTGELFF
size: .; V: TRBV5-5; J: TRBJ2-7; D: TRBD1; DNA: TGTGCCAGCAGCTTAGGACAGGGTGGATACGACGAGCAGTACTTC; CDR3: CASSLGQGGYDEQYF
size: few; V: TRBV20-1; J: TRBJ2-3; D: .; DNA: TGCAGTGCTAATTGGGTCCAGGGAGTAGATACGCAGTATTTT; CDR3: CSANWVQGVDTQYF
size: few; V: TRBV7-6; J: TRBJ2-3; D: TRBD1; DNA: TGTGCCACCCCACAGGGGGTGGGCACAGATACGCAGTATTTT; CDR3: CATPQGVGTDTQYF
size: .; V: TRBV7-9; J: TRBJ2-1; D: TRBD2; DNA: TGTGCCAGCAGCTTAGTGCCGCGGGAGGGCCCCGATGAGCAGTTCTTC; CDR3: CASSLVPREGPDEQFF
size: few; V: TRBV6-2/TRBV6-3; J: TRBJ1-2; D: .; DNA: TGTGCCAGCAGTTACTCGAACAGGATTAACTATGGCTACACCTTC; CDR3: CASSYSNRINYGYTF
size: many; V: TRBV7-9; J: TRBJ2-2; D: .; DNA: TGTGCCAGCAGTCGAGGGTCCACCGGGGAGCTGTTTTTT; CDR3: CASSRGSTGELFF
size: .; V: TRBV7-8; J: TRBJ2-3; D: TRBD2; DNA: TGTGCCAGCAGCTTACTAGCGGGGGCGGCAGATACGCAGTATTTT; CDR3: CASSLLAGAADTQYF
size: .; V: TRBV5-6; J: TRBJ2-1; D: TRBD2; DNA: TGTGCCAGCAGCTTGCCCGGACTAGCGGTCTACAATGAGCAGTTCTTC; CDR3: CASSLPGLAVYNEQFF
size: .; V: TRBV20-1; J: TRBJ2-1; D: TRBD2; DNA: TGCAGTGCTAGAGATCCCCTAAGCGGGAGTAAGAATGAGCAGTTCTTC; CDR3: CSARDPLSGSKNEQFF
size: few; V: TRBV20-1; J: TRBJ2-1; D: TRBD1; DNA: TGCAGTGCTGCTTACCCCGGGACAGGGTACAATGAGCAGTTCTTC; CDR3: CSAAYPGTGYNEQFF
size: .; V: TRBV5-6; J: TRBJ1-5; D: .; DNA: TGTGCCAGCAGCTTGTTCGGGGTCCAATCAGGGGGCAATCAGCCCCAGCATTTT; CDR3: CASSLFGVQSGGNQPQHF
size: few; V: TRBV10-3; J: TRBJ2-7; D: .; DNA: TGTGCCATCAGTGATGGGACCAGCTCCTACGAGCAGTACTTC; CDR3: CAISDGTSSYEQYF
size: .; V: TRBV10-3; J: TRBJ2-3; D: .; DNA: TGTGCCATCAGTGGGCAGGGCATAGTCACAGATACGCAGTATTTT; CDR3: CAISGQGIVTDTQYF
size: few; V: TRBV6-2/TRBV6-3; J: TRBJ1-2; D: .; DNA: TGTGCCAGCAGCGGAGGTGGCGGGTACACCTTC; CDR3: CASSGGGGYTF
size: few; V: TRBV5-5; J: TRBJ2-1; D: TRBD2; DNA: TGTGCCAGCGGGAGATTAGCGGGAGTAGTGGATGAGCAGTTCTTC; CDR3: CASGRLAGVVDEQFF
size: few; V: TRBV5-4; J: TRBJ2-3; D: TRBD2; DNA: TGTGCCAGCAGCTTTCGGACTAGCGGGGGGGCCACGCTCAGCACAGATACGCAGTATTTT; CDR3: CASSFRTSGGATLSTDTQYF
size: .; V: TRBV6-2/TRBV6-3; J: TRBJ2-1; D: TRBD2; DNA: TGTGCCAGCAGCCCGCCGAACGGGGGGGGCAATGAGCAGTTCTTC; CDR3: CASSPPNGGGNEQFF
size: few; V: TRBV29-1; J: TRBJ2-1; D: TRBD2; DNA: TGCAGCGTTGTCCGGACTAGTGGGGTCGGTGAGCAGTTCTTC; CDR3: CSVVRTSGVGEQFF
size: few; V: TRBV4-2; J: TRBJ2-3; D: .; DNA: TGTGCCAGCAGTTTCGCGAGCGGAGCAGGAGCAGATACGCAGTATTTT; CDR3: CASSFASGAGADTQYF
size: .; V: TRBV6-1; J: TRBJ2-7; D: .; DNA: TGTGCCAGCAGCCAAAAACCGGGACGGCGGTCCGGCGAGCAGTACTTC; CDR3: CASSQKPGRRSGEQYF
size: .; V: TRBV20-1; J: TRBJ1-4; D: .; DNA: TGCAGTGCTAGAGGCCTGAAGGGGCTGACTAATGAAAAACTGTTTTTT; CDR3: CSARGLKGLTNEKLFF
size: .; V: TRBV12-3/TRBV12-4; J: TRBJ2-3; D: TRBD2; DNA: TGTGCCAGCAGTCCCCAATGGGGGACTAGTGGGGGGGCTAATACGCAGTATTTT; CDR3: CASSPQWGTSGGANTQYF
size: few; V: TRBV2; J: TRBJ1-2; D: .; DNA: TGTGCCAGCAGAACAGCGGTATACGGCTACACCTTC; CDR3: CASRTAVYGYTF
size: few; V: TRBV25-1; J: TRBJ1-5; D: .; DNA: TGTGCCAGCAGTGAGCAGTCAGCCGGGAATCAGCCCCAGCATTTT; CDR3: CASSEQSAGNQPQHF
size: .; V: TRBV5-4; J: TRBJ2-7; D: .; DNA: TGTGCCAGCAGCCCCGGGCTCGCCTTAAAGTACTTC; CDR3: CASSPGLALKYF
size: few; V: TRBV6-2/TRBV6-3; J: TRBJ2-1; D: TRBD2; DNA: TGTGCCAGCAGTAGGAGCGGGGGAGTCTACAATGAGCAGTTCTTC; CDR3: CASSRSGGVYNEQFF
size: .; V: TRBV21-1; J: TRBJ1-1; D: .; DNA: TGTGCCAGCAGCAACGCAGGGCTCACTGAAGCTTTCTTT; CDR3: CASSNAGLTEAFF
size: few; V: TRBV15; J: TRBJ2-3; D: .; DNA: TGTGCCACCAAGGGGGTCACAGATACGCAGTATTTT; CDR3: CATKGVTDTQYF
size: many; V: TRBV7-8; J: TRBJ2-5; D: TRBD2; DNA: TGTGCCAGCAGCTTAGTTCCTAGCGGGAGTGTGAAAGAGACCCAGTACTTC; CDR3: CASSLVPSGSVKETQYF